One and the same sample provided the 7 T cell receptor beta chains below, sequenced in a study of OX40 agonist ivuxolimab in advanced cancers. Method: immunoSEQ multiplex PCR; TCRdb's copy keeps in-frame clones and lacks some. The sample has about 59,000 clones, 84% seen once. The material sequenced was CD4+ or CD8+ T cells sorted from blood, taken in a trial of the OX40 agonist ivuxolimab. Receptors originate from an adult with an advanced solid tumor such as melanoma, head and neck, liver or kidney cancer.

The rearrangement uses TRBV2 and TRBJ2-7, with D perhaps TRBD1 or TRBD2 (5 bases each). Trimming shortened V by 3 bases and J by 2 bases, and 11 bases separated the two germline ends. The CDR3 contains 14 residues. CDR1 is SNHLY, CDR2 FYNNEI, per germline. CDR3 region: CASSEGRLPYEQYF. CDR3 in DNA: TGTGCCAGCAGTGAGGGACGGCTCCCCTACGAGCAGTACTTC. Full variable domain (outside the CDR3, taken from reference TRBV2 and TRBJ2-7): EPEVTQTPSHQVTQMGQEVILRCVPISNHLYFYWYRQILGQKVEFLVSFYNNEISEKSEIFDDQFSVERPDGSNFTLKIRSTKLEDSAMYFCASSEGRLPYEQYFGPGTRLTVT.

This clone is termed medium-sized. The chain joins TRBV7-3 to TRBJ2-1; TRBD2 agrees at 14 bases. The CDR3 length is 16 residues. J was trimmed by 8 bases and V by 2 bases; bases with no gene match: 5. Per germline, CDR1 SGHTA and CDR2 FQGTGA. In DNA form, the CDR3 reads TGTGCCAGCAGCTTAGAAGGGACTAGCGGGAGACATGAGCAGTTCTTC. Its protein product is CASSLEGTSGRHEQFF. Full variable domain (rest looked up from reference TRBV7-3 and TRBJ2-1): GAGVSQTPSNKVTEKGKYVELRCDPISGHTALYWYRQSLGQGPEFLIYFQGTGAADDSGLPNDRFFAVRPEGSVSTLKIQRTERGDSAVYLCASSLEGTSGRHEQFFGPGTRLTVL.

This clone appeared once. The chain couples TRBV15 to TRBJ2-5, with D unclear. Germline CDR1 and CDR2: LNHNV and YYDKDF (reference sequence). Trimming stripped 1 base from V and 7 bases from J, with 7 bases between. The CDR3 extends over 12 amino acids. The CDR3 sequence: CATSRGMGTQYF. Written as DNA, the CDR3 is TGTGCCACCAGCAGAGGTATGGGGACCCAGTACTTC.

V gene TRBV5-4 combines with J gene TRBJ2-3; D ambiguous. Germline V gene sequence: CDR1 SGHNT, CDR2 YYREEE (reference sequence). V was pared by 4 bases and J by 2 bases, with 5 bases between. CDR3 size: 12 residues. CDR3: CASSGSTDTQYF. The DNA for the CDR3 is TGTGCCAGCAGCGGGTCCACAGATACGCAGTATTTT.

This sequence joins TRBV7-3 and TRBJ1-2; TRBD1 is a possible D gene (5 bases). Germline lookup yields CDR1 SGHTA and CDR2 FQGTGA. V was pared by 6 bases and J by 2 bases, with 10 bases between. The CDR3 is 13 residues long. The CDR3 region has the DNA TGTGCCAGCAGACCGGACACCAACTATGGCTACACCTTC. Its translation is CASRPDTNYGYTF.

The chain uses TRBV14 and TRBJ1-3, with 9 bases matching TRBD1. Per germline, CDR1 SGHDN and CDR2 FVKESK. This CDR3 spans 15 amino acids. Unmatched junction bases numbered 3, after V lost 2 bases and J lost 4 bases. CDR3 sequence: CASSQTGGYGNTIYF. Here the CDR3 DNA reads TGTGCCAGCAGCCAAACAGGGGGCTACGGAAACACCATATATTTT.

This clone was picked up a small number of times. The CDR3 is CASSPGAQETQYF. CDR3 nucleotide sequence: TGTGCCAGCAGCCCAGGGGCACAAGAGACCCAGTACTTC. V is TRBV6-6 and J is TRBJ2-5; a weak D match, TRBD1 (6 bases). This CDR3 is built from 13 residues. Germline lookup yields CDR1 MNHNY and CDR2 SVGAGI (reference sequence). V lost 6 bases, J lost 2 bases, and 10 bases lay in between.